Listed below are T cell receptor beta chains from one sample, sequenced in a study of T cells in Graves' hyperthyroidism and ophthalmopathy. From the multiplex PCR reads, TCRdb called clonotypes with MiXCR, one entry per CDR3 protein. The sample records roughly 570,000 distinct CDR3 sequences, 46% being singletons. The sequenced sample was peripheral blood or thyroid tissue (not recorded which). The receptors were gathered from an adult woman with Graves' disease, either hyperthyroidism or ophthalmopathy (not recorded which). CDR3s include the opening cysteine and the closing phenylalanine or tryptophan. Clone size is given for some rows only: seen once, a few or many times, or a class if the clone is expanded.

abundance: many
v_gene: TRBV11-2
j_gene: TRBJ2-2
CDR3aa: CASSLIGELFF

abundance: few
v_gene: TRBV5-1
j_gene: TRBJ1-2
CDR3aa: CASSFQQGDADGYTF

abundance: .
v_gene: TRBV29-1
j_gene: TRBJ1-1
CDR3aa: CSGRDRTNTEAFF

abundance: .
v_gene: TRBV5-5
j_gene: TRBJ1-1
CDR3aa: CASSQGSYGVGTEAFF

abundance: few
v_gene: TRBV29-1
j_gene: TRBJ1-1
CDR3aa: CSVAGQSSTEAFF

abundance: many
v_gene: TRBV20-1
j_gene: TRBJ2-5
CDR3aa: CSARGLGETQYF

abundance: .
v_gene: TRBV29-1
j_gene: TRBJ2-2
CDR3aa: CSAREYTGELFF

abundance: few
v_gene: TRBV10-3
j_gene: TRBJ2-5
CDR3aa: CAISEEGTIETQYF

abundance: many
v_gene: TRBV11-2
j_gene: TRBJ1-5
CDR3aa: CASSGLQGPNQPQHF

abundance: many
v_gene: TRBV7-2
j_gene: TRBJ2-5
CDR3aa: CASSRVGRETQYF

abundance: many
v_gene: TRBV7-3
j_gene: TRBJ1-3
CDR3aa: CASSPQRQGAGNTIYF

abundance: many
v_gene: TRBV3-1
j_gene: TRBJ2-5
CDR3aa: CASSPTSLGETQYF

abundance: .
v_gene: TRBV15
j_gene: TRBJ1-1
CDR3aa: CATSRDIAGGAFF

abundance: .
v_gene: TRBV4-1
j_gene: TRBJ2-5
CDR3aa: CASSQLEAQYF

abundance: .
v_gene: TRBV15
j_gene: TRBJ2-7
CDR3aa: CATSREGTSYEQYF

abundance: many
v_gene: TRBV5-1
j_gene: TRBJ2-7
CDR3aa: CASSYPTSGSYEQYF

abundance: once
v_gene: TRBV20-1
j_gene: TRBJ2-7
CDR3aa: CSARESSYEQYF

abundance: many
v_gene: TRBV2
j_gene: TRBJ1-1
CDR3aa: CASRAGGSNTEAFF

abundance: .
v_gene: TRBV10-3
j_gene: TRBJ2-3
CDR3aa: CAIRTSGGTDTQYF

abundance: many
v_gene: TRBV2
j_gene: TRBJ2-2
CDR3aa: CARDTGTLNTGELFF

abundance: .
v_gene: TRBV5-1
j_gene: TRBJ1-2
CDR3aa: CASSLTGTARGYTF

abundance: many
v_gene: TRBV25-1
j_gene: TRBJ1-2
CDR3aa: CASSGSAYGYTF

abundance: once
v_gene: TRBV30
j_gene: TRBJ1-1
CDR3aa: CAWNQGAGDTEAFF

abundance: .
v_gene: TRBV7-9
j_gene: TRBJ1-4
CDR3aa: CASSLAADVGEKLFF

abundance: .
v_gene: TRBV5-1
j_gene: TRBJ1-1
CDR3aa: CASSLGDRRAAFF

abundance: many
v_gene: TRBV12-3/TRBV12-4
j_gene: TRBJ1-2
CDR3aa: CASSKQGAGGYTF

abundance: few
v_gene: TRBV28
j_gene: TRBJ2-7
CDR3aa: CASIPPGQGVGEQYF

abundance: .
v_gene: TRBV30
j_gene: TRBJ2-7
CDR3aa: CAWSYGTAYEQYF

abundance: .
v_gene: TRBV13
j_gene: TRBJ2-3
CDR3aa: CASSLGRTSGPSTDTQYF